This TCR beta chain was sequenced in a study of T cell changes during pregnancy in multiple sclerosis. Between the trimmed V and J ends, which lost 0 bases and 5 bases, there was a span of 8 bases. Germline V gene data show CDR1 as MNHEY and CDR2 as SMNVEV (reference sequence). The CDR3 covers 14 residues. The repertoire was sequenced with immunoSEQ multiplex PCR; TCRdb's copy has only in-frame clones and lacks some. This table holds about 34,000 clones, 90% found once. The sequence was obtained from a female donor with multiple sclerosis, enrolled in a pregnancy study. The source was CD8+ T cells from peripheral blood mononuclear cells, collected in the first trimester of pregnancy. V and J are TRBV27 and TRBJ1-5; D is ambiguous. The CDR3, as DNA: TGTGCCAGCAGTTTATCCGGGTTCTATCAGCCCCAGCATTTT. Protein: CASSLSGFYQPQHF.